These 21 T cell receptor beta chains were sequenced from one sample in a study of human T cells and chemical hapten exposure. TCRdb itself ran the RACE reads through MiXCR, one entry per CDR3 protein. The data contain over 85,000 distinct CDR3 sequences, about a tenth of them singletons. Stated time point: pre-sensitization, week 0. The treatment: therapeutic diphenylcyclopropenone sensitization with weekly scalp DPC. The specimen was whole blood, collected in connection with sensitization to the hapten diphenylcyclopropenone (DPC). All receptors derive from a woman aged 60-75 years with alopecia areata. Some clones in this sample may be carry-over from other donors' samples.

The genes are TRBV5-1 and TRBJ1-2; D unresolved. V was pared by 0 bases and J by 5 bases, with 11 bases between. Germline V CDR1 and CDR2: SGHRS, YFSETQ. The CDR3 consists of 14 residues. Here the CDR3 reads CASSLGGNWYGYTF. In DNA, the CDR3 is TGCGCCAGCAGCTTGGGGGGTAATTGGTATGGCTACACCTTC.

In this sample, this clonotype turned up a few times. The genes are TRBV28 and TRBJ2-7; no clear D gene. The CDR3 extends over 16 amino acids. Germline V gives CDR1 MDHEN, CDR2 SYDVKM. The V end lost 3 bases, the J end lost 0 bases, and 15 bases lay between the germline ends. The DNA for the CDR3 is TGTGCCAGCAGTTTTTCCCTTAGTGGGCTCTCCTACGAGCAGTACTTC. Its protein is CASSFSLSGLSYEQYF.

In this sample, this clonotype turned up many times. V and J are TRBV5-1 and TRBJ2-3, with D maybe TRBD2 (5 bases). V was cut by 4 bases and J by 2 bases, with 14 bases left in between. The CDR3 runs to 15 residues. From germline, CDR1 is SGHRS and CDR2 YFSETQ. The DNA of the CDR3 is TGCGCCAGCAGCCCTAGCACGGGAAACACAGATACGCAGTATTTT. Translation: CASSPSTGNTDTQYF.

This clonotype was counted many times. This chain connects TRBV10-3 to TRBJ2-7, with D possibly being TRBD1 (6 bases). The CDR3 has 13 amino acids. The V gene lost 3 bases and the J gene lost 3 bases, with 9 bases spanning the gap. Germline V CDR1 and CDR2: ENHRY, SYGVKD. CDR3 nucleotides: TGTGCCATCAGTGAAGGCAGGGGCTACGAGCAGTACTTC. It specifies CAISEGRGYEQYF.

CDR3 nucleotides: TGTGCCAGCTCACCGGGGCCAACCTACAATGAGCAGTTCTTC. This translates into CASSPGPTYNEQFF. The chain recombines TRBV18 with TRBJ2-1, with D perhaps TRBD1 (5 bases). The ends were cut back, 3 bases at V and 2 bases at J, with 8 bases in the middle. The germline gives CDR1 KGHSH, CDR2 LQKENI. The CDR3 loop spans 14 amino acids.

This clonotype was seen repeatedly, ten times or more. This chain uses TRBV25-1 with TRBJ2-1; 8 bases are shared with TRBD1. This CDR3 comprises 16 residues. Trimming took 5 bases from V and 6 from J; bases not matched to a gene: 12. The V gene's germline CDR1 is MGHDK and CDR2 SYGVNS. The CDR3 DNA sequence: TGTGCCAGCAGTCCTCATGGGGGACAGGAACGCAATGAGCAGTTCTTC. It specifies CASSPHGGQERNEQFF.

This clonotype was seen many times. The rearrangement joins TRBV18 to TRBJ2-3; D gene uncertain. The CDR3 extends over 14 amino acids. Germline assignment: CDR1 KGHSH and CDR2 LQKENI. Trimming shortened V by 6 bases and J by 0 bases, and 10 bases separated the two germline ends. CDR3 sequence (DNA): TGTGCCAGCTCCCCTCCGACTAGCACAGATACGCAGTATTTT. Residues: CASSPPTSTDTQYF.

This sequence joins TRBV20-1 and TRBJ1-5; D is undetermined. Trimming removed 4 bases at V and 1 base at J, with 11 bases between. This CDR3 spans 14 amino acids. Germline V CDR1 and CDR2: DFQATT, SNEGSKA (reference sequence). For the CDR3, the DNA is TGCAGTGCTAACCCCGGACGGAGCAATCAGCCCCAGCATTTT. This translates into CSANPGRSNQPQHF.

CDR3 residues: CASSLFGEELFF. For the CDR3, the DNA is TGTGCCAGCAGCTTATTTGGGGAGGAGCTGTTTTTT. The genes are TRBV7-9 and TRBJ2-2; the D is unclear. V lost 2 bases and J lost 10, with 8 bases in between. This CDR3 spans 12 amino acids. Germline V lookup: CDR1 SEHNR, CDR2 FQNEAQ (reference sequence). The variable domain in full, with the rest retrieved from reference TRBV7-9 and TRBJ2-2, is DTGVSQNPRHKITKRGQNVTFRCDPISEHNRLYWYRQTLGQGPEFLTYFQNEAQLEKSRLLSDRFSAERPKGSFSTLEIQRTEQGDSAMYLCASSLFGEELFFGEGSRLTVL.

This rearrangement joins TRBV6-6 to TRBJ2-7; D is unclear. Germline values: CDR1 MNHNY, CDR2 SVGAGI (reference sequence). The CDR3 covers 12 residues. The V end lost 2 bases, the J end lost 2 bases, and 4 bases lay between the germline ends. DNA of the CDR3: TGTGCCAGCAGTTACGCAGCCTACGAGCAGTACTTC. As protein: CASSYAAYEQYF.

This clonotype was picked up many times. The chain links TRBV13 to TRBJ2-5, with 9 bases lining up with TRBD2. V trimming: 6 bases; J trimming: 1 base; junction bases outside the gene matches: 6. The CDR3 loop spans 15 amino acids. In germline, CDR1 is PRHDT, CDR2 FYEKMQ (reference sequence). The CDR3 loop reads CASRTQTSGQETQYF. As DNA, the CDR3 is TGTGCCAGCAGAACCCAGACTAGCGGCCAAGAGACCCAGTACTTC.

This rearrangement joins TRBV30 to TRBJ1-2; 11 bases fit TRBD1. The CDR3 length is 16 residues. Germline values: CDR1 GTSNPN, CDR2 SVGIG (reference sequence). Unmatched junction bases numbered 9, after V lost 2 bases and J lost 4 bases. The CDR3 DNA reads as TGTGCCTGGAGTATCTATGGGACAGGGGGTAGCTATGGCTACACCTTC. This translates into CAWSIYGTGGSYGYTF.

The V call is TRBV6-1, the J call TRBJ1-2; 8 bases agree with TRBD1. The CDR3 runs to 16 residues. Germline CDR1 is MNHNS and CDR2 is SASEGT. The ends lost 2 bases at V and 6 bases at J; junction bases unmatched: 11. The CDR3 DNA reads TGTGCCAGCAGTGAAAGTTCGGACAGGGTCGGTAATGGCTACACCTTC. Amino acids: CASSESSDRVGNGYTF.

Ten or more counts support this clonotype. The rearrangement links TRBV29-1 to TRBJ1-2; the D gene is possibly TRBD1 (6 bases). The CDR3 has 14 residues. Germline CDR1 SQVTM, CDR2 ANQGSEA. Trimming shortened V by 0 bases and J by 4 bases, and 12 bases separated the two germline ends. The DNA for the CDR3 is TGCAGCGTTGAAGATCAGGGGACCGGCTATGGCTACACCTTC. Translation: CSVEDQGTGYGYTF.

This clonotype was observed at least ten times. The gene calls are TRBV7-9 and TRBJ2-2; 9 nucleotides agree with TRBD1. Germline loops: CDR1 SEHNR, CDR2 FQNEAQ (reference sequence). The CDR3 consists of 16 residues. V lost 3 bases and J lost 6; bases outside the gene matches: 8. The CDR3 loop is CASSFSGTGSAGELFF. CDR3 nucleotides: TGTGCCAGCAGCTTCTCCGGGACAGGGAGCGCCGGGGAGCTGTTTTTT. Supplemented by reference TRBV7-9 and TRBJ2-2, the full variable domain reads DTGVSQNPRHKITKRGQNVTFRCDPISEHNRLYWYRQTLGQGPEFLTYFQNEAQLEKSRLLSDRFSAERPKGSFSTLEIQRTEQGDSAMYLCASSFSGTGSAGELFFGEGSRLTVL.

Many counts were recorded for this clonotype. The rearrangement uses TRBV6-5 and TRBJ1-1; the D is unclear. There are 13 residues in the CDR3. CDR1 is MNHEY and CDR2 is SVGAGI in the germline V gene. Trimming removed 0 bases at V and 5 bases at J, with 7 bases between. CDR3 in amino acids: CASSYSKVTEAFF. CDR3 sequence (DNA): TGTGCCAGCAGTTACTCGAAAGTGACTGAAGCTTTCTTT.

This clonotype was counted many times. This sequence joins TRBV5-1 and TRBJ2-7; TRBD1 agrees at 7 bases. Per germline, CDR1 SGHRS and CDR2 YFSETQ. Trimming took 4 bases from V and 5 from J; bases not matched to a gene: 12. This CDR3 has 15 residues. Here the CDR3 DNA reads TGCGCCAGCAGCCCTCACGACAGGGACGGCGACGAGCAGTACTTC. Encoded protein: CASSPHDRDGDEQYF.

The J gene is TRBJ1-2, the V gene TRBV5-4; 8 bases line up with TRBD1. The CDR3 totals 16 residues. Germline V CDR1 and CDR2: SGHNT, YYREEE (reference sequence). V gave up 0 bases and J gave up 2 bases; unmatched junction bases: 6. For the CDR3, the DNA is TGTGCCAGCAGCTTGGCAGGACAGGGTATCAACTATGGCTACACCTTC. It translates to CASSLAGQGINYGYTF.

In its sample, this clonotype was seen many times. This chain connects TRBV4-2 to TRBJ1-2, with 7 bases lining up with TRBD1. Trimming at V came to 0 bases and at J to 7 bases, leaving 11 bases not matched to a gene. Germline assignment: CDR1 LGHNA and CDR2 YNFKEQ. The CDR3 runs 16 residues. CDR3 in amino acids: CASSQDLGGAGLGYTF. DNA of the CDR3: TGTGCCAGCAGCCAAGATCTAGGGGGCGCGGGTCTTGGCTACACCTTC.

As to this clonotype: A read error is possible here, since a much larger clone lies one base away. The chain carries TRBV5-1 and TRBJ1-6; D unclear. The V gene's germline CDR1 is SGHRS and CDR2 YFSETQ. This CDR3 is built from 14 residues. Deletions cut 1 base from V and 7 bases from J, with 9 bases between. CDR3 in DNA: TGCGCCAGCAGCTTGAGTACAGAGAATTCACCCCTCCACTTT. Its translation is CASSLSTENSPLHF. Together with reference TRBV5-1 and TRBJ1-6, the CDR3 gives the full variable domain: KAGVTQTPRYLIKTRGQQVTLSCSPISGHRSVSWYQQTPGQGLQFLFEYFSETQRNKGNFPGRFSGRQFSNSRSEMNVSTLELGDSALYLCASSLSTENSPLHFGNGTRLTVT.

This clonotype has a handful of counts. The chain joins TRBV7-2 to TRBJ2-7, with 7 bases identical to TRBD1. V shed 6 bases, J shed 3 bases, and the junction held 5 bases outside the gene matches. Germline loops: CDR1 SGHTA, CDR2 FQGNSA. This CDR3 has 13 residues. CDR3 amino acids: CASRFRDSYEQYF. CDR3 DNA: TGTGCCAGCAGATTCCGGGACAGCTACGAGCAGTACTTC. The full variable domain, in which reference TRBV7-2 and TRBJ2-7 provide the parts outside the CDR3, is GAGVSQSPSNKVTEKGKDVELRCDPISGHTALYWYRQSLGQGLEFLIYFQGNSAPDKSGLPSDRFSAERTGGSVSTLTIQRTQQEDSAVYLCASRFRDSYEQYFGPGTRLTVT.